This T cell receptor (beta chain) was identified in a study of human T cells and chemical hapten exposure. Study-wide findings and caveats: Compared to controls, expanded TCRs made significantly more large clusters of similar CDR3s.

Each CDR3 protein gets one entry after TCRdb re-called the RACE reads with MiXCR. The sample records tens of thousands of distinct CDR3 sequences, 9% to 12% being singletons. Sample time point: patch test 2, 6 weeks after DPC sensitization. The treatment denotes: therapeutic diphenylcyclopropenone sensitization with weekly scalp DPC. The donor pool consisted of alopecia patients aged 18 to 70 years, considered suitable for DPC. With regard to this clonotype: Its antigen is as yet unknown. This clone may be a read error of a much larger clone one base away.

V dropped 5 bases and J dropped 6 bases, with 14 bases sitting between them. Germline V CDR1 and CDR2: SGHDT, YYEEEE. This CDR3 is built from 13 residues. This clonotype was obtained from a woman aged 45-59 years with alopecia areata. Some clones in this sample may be carry-over from other donors' samples. The material sequenced was whole blood, taken in connection with sensitization to the hapten diphenylcyclopropenone (DPC). The V and J genes are TRBV5-6 and TRBJ1-1; possible D gene TRBD1, 6 bases. The CDR3 coding sequence is TGTGCCAGCAGACAAAACCCAGGGGCTGAAGCTTTCTTT. Its translation: CASRQNPGAEAFF.